The 10 T cell receptor beta chains below all came from one sample that was sequenced in a study of T cell repertoires in cytomegalovirus infection. TCRdb analysed the reads with MiXCR anew, one entry per CDR3 protein. This sample has about 140,000 distinct CDR3 sequences, with roughly 6.5% found just once. Sequencing was carried out using PBMCs. These receptors originate from a human donor in good health (CMV status not recorded). Some clones in this sample may be carry-over from other donors' samples.

The rearrangement links TRBV7-9 to TRBJ2-7, with D perhaps assigned TRBD1 or TRBD2 (5 bases each). The CDR3 is 14 residues long. V was clipped by 0 bases and J by 7 bases, with 13 bases between them. Germline V CDR1 and CDR2: SEHNR, FQNEAQ (reference sequence). DNA for the CDR3: TGTGCCAGCAGCTTAGCGGTGGGGCCGGGAGAGCAGTACTTC. Residues: CASSLAVGPGEQYF.

V and J are TRBV6-2 or TRBV6-3 and TRBJ2-1; D might be TRBD2 (5 bases). Germline V gene data show CDR1 as MNHEY and CDR2 as SVGEGT. Between the trimmed V and J ends, which lost 5 bases and 4 bases, there was a span of 21 bases. This CDR3 contains 17 residues. Here the CDR3 reads CASSGVRPQTRYNEQFF. The CDR3 DNA follows: TGTGCCAGCAGTGGGGTGCGGCCGCAAACTAGGTACAATGAGCAGTTCTTC.

This clonotype came up many times. This CDR3 reads CASRPEGLTYNEQFF. CDR3 bases: TGTGCCAGCAGACCAGAGGGCCTAACCTACAATGAGCAGTTCTTC. The V and J genes are TRBV6-2 or TRBV6-3 and TRBJ2-1; D is possibly TRBD2 (5 bases). With 6 bases removed from V and 2 bases from J, the gap between germline ends came to 14 bases. This CDR3 spans 15 amino acids. From germline, CDR1 is MNHEY and CDR2 SVGEGT.

Many counts were recorded for this clonotype. V is TRBV20-1 and J is TRBJ2-3; 11 nucleotides match TRBD2. With V trimmed by 6 bases and J by 4 bases, 9 bases remained unmatched. The CDR3 contains 15 residues. The germline V gene encodes CDR1 DFQATT and CDR2 SNEGSKA (reference sequence). The CDR3 is CSAWRLAGSSDTQYF. CDR3 in DNA: TGCAGTGCCTGGAGACTAGCGGGGAGCTCAGATACGCAGTATTTT.

This clonotype was seen many times. J is TRBJ1-5 and V is TRBV12-3 or TRBV12-4, with TRBD1 matching 9 bases. With V trimmed by 5 bases and J by 0 bases, 8 bases remained unmatched. The CDR3 has 17 amino acids. For the CDR3, the DNA is TGTGCCAGCAGTCCCCCCAGGACAGGGGTTAGCAATCAGCCCCAGCATTTT. The encoded protein is CASSPPRTGVSNQPQHF.

This clonotype was counted at least ten times. CDR3 sequence: CASSLATGWTGELFF. Here the CDR3 DNA reads TGTGCCAGCAGCTTAGCGACAGGGTGGACCGGGGAGCTGTTTTTT. The V gene is TRBV7-2, the J gene TRBJ2-2; 7 bases are shared with TRBD1. The trim removed 0 bases at V and 5 bases at J, leaving 3 bases unmatched. This CDR3 has 15 residues. Germline V gives CDR1 SGHTA, CDR2 FQGNSA.

This clonotype was seen at least ten times. The gene calls are TRBV11-2 and TRBJ1-2; TRBD1 agrees at 7 bases. Germline values: CDR1 SGHAT, CDR2 FQNNGV. V gave up 5 bases and J gave up 8 bases; unmatched junction bases: 11. CDR3 length: 14 amino acids. As DNA, the CDR3 is TGTGCCAGCAGCCCTCCGACAGGGTCTATCGGCTACACCTTC. It yields the protein CASSPPTGSIGYTF.

This clonotype has just a few counts. The genes are TRBV9 and TRBJ2-3, with D tentatively TRBD2 (5 bases). The length of the CDR3 is 12 residues. Germline CDR1 and CDR2: SGDLS and YYNGEE. Trimming cost V 2 bases and J 5 bases, with 6 bases left between them. The CDR3 coding sequence is TGTGCCAGCAGCGTCGCGGGAGATACGCAGTATTTT. Translating gives CASSVAGDTQYF.

This clonotype was recorded at least ten times. The CDR3 protein is CASSLGDVETQYF. The CDR3 region has the DNA TGTGCCAGCAGCTTAGGGGATGTAGAGACCCAGTACTTC. The gene calls are TRBV11-2 and TRBJ2-5; D is unresolved. This CDR3 comprises 13 residues. Trimming stripped 1 base from V and 4 bases from J, with 7 bases between. The V gene's germline CDR1 is SGHAT and CDR2 FQNNGV.

This clonotype has just a few counts. The V gene is TRBV20-1, the J gene TRBJ1-6, with TRBD1 matching over 9 bases. V dropped 5 bases and J dropped 8; count of bases not matched to a gene: 7. The CDR3 contains 14 residues. Germline V lookup: CDR1 DFQATT, CDR2 SNEGSKA (reference sequence). CDR3 amino acids: CSAHAWTGDSPLHF. DNA of the CDR3: TGCAGTGCTCATGCCTGGACAGGGGATTCACCCCTCCACTTT.